This is a list of T cell receptor beta chains from one sample in a study of blood T cell repertoires in COVID-19. Sequencing was performed with immunoSEQ multiplex PCR; in TCRdb, only in-frame clones are kept and a portion is missing. The data show approximately 170,000 clones, with less than 90% seen just once and less than 1.5% held by the top ten. The source material was peripheral blood. The receptors shown here come from a young man with acute or convalescent COVID-19. Both conserved end residues are part of each CDR3. Fields, in order: D gene, clone size, J gene, V gene, CDR3 DNA, CDR3 protein. A D gene is named only where the DNA matches it firmly. Not all rows give a size; the values are once, few, many and, for expanded clones, a class.

TRBD2	NA	TRBJ2-7	TRBV5-5	TGTGCCAGCAGCTTGGCCGGGACTAGCGGACGAAGCTCCTACGAGCAGTACTTC	CASSLAGTSGRSSYEQYF
NA	NA	TRBJ1-1	TRBV5-1	TGCGCCAGCAGCTGGAGCGGGATGAACACTGAAGCTTTCTTT	CASSWSGMNTEAFF
TRBD2	NA	TRBJ2-5	TRBV28	TGTGCCAGCAGCCCATTGGAAGCCGGGGGGGAGACCCAGTACTTC	CASSPLEAGGETQYF
NA	NA	TRBJ2-3	TRBV3-1/TRBV3-2	TGTGCCAGCAGTTGGAGGGGGACTAAACCGGATACGCAGTATTTT	CASSWRGTKPDTQYF
TRBD1	NA	TRBJ2-1	TRBV4-1	TGCGCCAGCAGCCCGGGACAGGGAGAGAATGAGCAGTTCTTC	CASSPGQGENEQFF
TRBD1	NA	TRBJ2-7	TRBV5-4	TGTGCCAGCAGACCGGACAGGGCATCACTTTACGAGCAGTACTTC	CASRPDRASLYEQYF
NA	NA	TRBJ1-5	TRBV28	TGTGCCAGCTTCCCCGGGGGTTGGAGGCTGTTGAGCAATCAGCCCCAGCATTTT	CASFPGGWRLLSNQPQHF
NA	NA	TRBJ1-2	TRBV2	TGTGCCAGCCGGAGGGACGGGGTTGGTAACTATGGCTACACCTTC	CASRRDGVGNYGYTF
NA	NA	TRBJ2-3	TRBV5-1	TGCGCCAGCAGTCCCTATACGGGTTCTAGCACAGATACGCAGTATTTT	CASSPYTGSSTDTQYF
TRBD1	NA	TRBJ1-2	TRBV5-5	TGTGCCAGCAGCGTCTTAGGGACAGATATTAACTATGGCTACACCTTC	CASSVLGTDINYGYTF
NA	NA	TRBJ2-5	TRBV6-6	TGTGCCATCCTTTCCTTAGGACAGGGAGGGGCCCAGTACTTC	CAILSLGQGGAQYF
NA	NA	TRBJ1-6	TRBV28	TGTGCCAGCAGTTTACCCCAGGACAGTCTCAATTCACCCCTCCACTTT	CASSLPQDSLNSPLHF
TRBD1	NA	TRBJ1-2	TRBV5-1	TGCGCCAGCAGCTTGGGACAGGGGGCTGATGGCTACACCTTC	CASSLGQGADGYTF
TRBD2	NA	TRBJ2-7	TRBV27	TGTGCCAGCAGGGCGGGCGGGAGATTGTACGAGCAGTACTTC	CASRAGGRLYEQYF
NA	NA	TRBJ2-3	TRBV15	TGTGCCACCAGCGGGTGGGCAGGGAGCACAGATACGCAGTATTTT	CATSGWAGSTDTQYF
NA	few	TRBJ1-3	TRBV30	TGTGCTTATTCTGTTGTCGGAAACACCATATATTTT	CAYSVVGNTIYF
NA	NA	TRBJ2-1	TRBV6-2/TRBV6-3	TGTGCCAGCAGTTCTTTTTCCTCCTACAATGAGCAGTTCTTC	CASSSFSSYNEQFF
TRBD1	NA	TRBJ1-3	TRBV9	TGTGCCAGCAGCAGACAGGGGAACACCATATATTTT	CASSRQGNTIYF
NA	once	TRBJ2-7	TRBV11-2	TGTGCCAGCAGCTTAGGGGGCGGGGAGAGCTCCTACGAGCAGTACTTC	CASSLGGGESSYEQYF
NA	NA	TRBJ2-3	TRBV6-5	TGTGCCAGCATGTCTCGACTCCCCCTACGTGAGCAGTATTTT	CASMSRLPLREQYF
TRBD1	NA	TRBJ1-3	TRBV30	TGTGCTTCGGCAGGGGGCATTGGAAACACCATATATTTT	CASAGGIGNTIYF
NA	NA	TRBJ2-2	TRBV19	TGTGCCAGTAGTACCCCGGACCGTCACGGGGGGCTGTTTTTT	CASSTPDRHGGLFF
NA	once	TRBJ2-1	TRBV11-1	TGTGCCAGCAGCCCCCTATGGGAGAGGACCTTCAATGAGCAGTTCTTC	CASSPLWERTFNEQFF
NA	NA	TRBJ1-6	TRBV11-2	TGTGCCAGCAGCACCAGTTACTCCTATAATTCACCCCTCCACTTT	CASSTSYSYNSPLHF
NA	NA	TRBJ2-6	TRBV7-9	TGTGCCAGCAGCTACGAGGGCCGCTCTGGGGCCAACGTCCTGACTTTC	CASSYEGRSGANVLTF
TRBD2	NA	TRBJ2-7	TRBV28	TGTGCCAGCAGTACTAGCGGGATCCGCGTCGAGCAGTACTTC	CASSTSGIRVEQYF
NA	NA	TRBJ2-7	TRBV11-2	TGTGCCAGCAGCTTATTGGGCGGGCAGGGGCTAACCTACGAGCAGTACTTC	CASSLLGGQGLTYEQYF
TRBD1	NA	TRBJ1-2	TRBV27	TGTGCCAGCACCCGGGACAGTAGTACGGGGGGCTACACCTTC	CASTRDSSTGGYTF
NA	NA	TRBJ2-6	TRBV11-2	TGTGCCAGCAGCTTCTTTGGGGCCAACGTCCTGACTTTC	CASSFFGANVLTF
TRBD2	NA	TRBJ2-2	TRBV30	TGTGCCTGGAGTGTACGGAGGACTAGCGGGAGATCTGGGGAGCTGTTTTTT	CAWSVRRTSGRSGELFF
TRBD1	NA	TRBJ1-5	TRBV5-1	TGCGCCAGCAGCTTGGGGACAGGGCATCAGCCCCAGCATTTT	CASSLGTGHQPQHF
TRBD2	NA	TRBJ2-3	TRBV9	TGTGCCAGCTCCAAGGGGCTCGAGCGGGGGAGTAGCACAGATACGCAGTATTTT	CASSKGLERGSSTDTQYF
NA	NA	TRBJ1-6	TRBV27	TGTGCCAGCAGTTTAAACAGGAATTCACCCCTCCACTTT	CASSLNRNSPLHF
TRBD2	NA	TRBJ2-5	TRBV7-3	TGTGCCAGCAGCTTAATGACTAGCGGGGGACAAGAGACCCAGTACTTC	CASSLMTSGGQETQYF
NA	NA	TRBJ2-7	TRBV5-4	TGTGCCAGCAGCTTGGCCGGGGTAGTTGTAGGCGAGCAGTACTTC	CASSLAGVVVGEQYF
NA	NA	TRBJ1-2	TRBV6-5	TGTGCCAGCAGTACCCAGGGAATAGCTAACTATGGCTACACCTTC	CASSTQGIANYGYTF
NA	NA	TRBJ1-1	TRBV15	TGTGCCACCAGTCTAGGGACAAGCCGGGGCACTGAAGCTTTCTTT	CATSLGTSRGTEAFF
TRBD2	NA	TRBJ2-7	TRBV6-4	TGTGCCAGCAGTCCATGCCGGGACTATACCTACGAGCAGTACTTC	CASSPCRDYTYEQYF
TRBD2	NA	TRBJ2-3	TRBV5-6	TGTGCCAGCAGGCGGGGGGCAGGTAGCACAGATACGCAGTATTTT	CASRRGAGSTDTQYF
TRBD1	NA	TRBJ1-1	TRBV28	TGTGCCAGCAGTTCTATATACAGGGGTATTGGCACTGAAGCTTTCTTT	CASSSIYRGIGTEAFF
TRBD2	once	TRBJ2-7	TRBV28	TGTGCCAGCATCGGGCGGGAGCCTTCCTACGAGCAGTACTTC	CASIGREPSYEQYF
NA	NA	TRBJ1-5	TRBV5-6	TGTGCCAGCAGCTTGGCCGCAGGGAACAATCAGCCCCAGCATTTT	CASSLAAGNNQPQHF
NA	once	TRBJ1-2	TRBV29-1	TGCAGCAAAAAAAAGGGAGGCAACTACACCTTC	CSKKKGGNYTF
NA	few	TRBJ2-7	TRBV5-1	TGCGCCAGCAGTTTACAGGGGGGGTCCTACGAGCAGTACTTC	CASSLQGGSYEQYF
TRBD1	NA	TRBJ1-5	TRBV15	TGTGCCACCAGCAGAAATTCCAGGGGGTACAATCAGCCCCAGCATTTT	CATSRNSRGYNQPQHF
NA	NA	TRBJ1-5	TRBV6-5	TGTGCCAGCAGTTACTCGTCAGGGTTGGAGCAGCCCCAGCATTTT	CASSYSSGLEQPQHF